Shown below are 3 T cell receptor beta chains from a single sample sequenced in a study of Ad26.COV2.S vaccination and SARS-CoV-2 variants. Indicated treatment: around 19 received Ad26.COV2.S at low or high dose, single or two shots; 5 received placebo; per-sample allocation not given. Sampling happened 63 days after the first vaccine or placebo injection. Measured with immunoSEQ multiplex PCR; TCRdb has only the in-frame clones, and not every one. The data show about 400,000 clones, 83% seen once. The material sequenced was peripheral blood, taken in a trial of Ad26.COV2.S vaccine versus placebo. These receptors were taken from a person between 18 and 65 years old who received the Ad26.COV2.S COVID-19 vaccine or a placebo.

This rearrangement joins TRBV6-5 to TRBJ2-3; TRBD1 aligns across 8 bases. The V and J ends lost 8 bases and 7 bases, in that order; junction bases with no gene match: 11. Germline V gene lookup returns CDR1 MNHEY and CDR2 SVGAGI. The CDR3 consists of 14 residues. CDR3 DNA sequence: TGTGCCAGCTCGACCCCAGGACAGGGCAATACGCAGTATTTT. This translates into CASSTPGQGNTQYF.

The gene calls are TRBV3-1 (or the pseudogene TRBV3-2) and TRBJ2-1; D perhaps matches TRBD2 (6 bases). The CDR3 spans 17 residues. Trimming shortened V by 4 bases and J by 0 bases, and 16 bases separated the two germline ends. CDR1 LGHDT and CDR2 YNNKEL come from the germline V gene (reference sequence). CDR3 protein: CASSPPRAGSSYNEQFF. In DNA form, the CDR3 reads TGTGCCAGCAGCCCCCCAAGAGCCGGGAGCTCCTACAATGAGCAGTTCTTC.

The CDR3 reads CATSGTKHTEAFF. The CDR3 DNA reads as TGTGCCACCAGCGGAACTAAACACACTGAAGCTTTCTTT. The chain employs TRBV15 and TRBJ1-1; D gene ambiguous. Germline assignment: CDR1 LNHNV and CDR2 YYDKDF (reference sequence). The CDR3 consists of 13 residues. Trimming took 5 bases from V and 3 from J, leaving 10 bases between them.